This entry is about one TCR beta chain. No antigen is known for it. A read error may be the cause here, since a much bigger clone is one base away. CDR1 and CDR2 from the germline V gene are SGHRS and YFSETQ. The CDR3 is made up of 16 amino acids. TCRdb ran MiXCR on the PCR reads and lists one entry per CDR3 protein. This sample carries roughly 630,000 distinct CDR3 sequences, about 25% of them seen once, and the ten largest clones take around 0.78%. The sample comes from a study of molecular identifiers for immune sequencing clone quantification. Study-level points and caveats: Clones that exceeded 20 RNA copies held over 98% of effector molecules, yet under 1% in naive cells.

Naive CD8 T cells, phenotype CD8+CD4-CCR7+CD45RA+, were sorted. This receptor was obtained from a human donor in good health. Some libraries in this study had Jurkat cell RNA spiked in. The J gene is TRBJ2-7, the V gene TRBV5-1, with 8 nucleotides matching TRBD2. Sequencing was done on a sample of naive CD8+ T cells from blood, with Jurkat cell RNA spiked in. Regarding subset: FACS-sorted CD8+CD4-CCR7+CD45RA+ naive T cells. CDR3 sequence (DNA): TGCGCCAGCGGCTTAGTTACGGGCGGGGGGCCTTTCGAGCAGTACTTC. Its protein is CASGLVTGGGPFEQYF.